Listed below are T cell receptor beta chains from one sample, sequenced in a study of beta chain features in type 1 diabetes. Assay used: immunoSEQ multiplex PCR; TCRdb lists only in-frame clones, some missing. The sample lists 200,000 to 300,000 clones; 11% to 15% were seen once. The specimen sequenced was naive CD4+ T cells from blood. The receptors come from a man under 40 with type 1 diabetes. Both conserved end residues are part of each CDR3. D genes are given only for firm matches. Where a row states a size, it is once, few, many or the class of an expanded clone; other rows omit it.

TRBD2,TRBV2,few,TRBJ2-3,TGTGCCAGCAGTGATTCTACCGGGACTAGCGGATCCACAGATACGCAGTATTTT,CASSDSTGTSGSTDTQYF
TRBD1,TRBV25-1,few,TRBJ2-5,TGTGCCAGCAGCTACGGACAGGGGGCCTCGGAGACCCAGTACTTC,CASSYGQGASETQYF
.,TRBV5-1,.,TRBJ2-7,TGCGCCAGCAGCCTAGAAGGGGGAAAAGGCTACGAGCAGTACTTC,CASSLEGGKGYEQYF
.,TRBV29-1,.,TRBJ1-5,TGCAGCGTTGCGGGGGTCAATCAGCCCCAGCATTTT,CSVAGVNQPQHF
TRBD1,TRBV7-2,.,TRBJ1-2,TGTGCCAGCAGTCGCGGACAGGCCGCCGGCTACACCTTC,CASSRGQAAGYTF
.,TRBV9,.,TRBJ2-1,TGTGCCAGCAGCGTACTAAACAATGAGCAGTTCTTC,CASSVLNNEQFF
TRBD2,TRBV25-1,few,TRBJ2-5,TGTGCCAGCAGTGATGATTATTGGACTAGCGGGCCCGAGACCCAGTACTTC,CASSDDYWTSGPETQYF
TRBD2,TRBV5-1,few,TRBJ2-2,TGCGCCAGCAGCTCGGGACTAGCTGAAACCGGGGAGCTGTTTTTT,CASSSGLAETGELFF
.,TRBV2,.,TRBJ1-2,TGTGCCAGCAGTGAACAGGGGATTGATGGCTACACCTTC,CASSEQGIDGYTF
TRBD2,TRBV19,.,TRBJ2-1,TGTGCCAGTAGTAGGAAACCGGGACTAGCGGGGTACAATGAGCAGTTCTTC,CASSRKPGLAGYNEQFF
.,TRBV29-1,few,TRBJ1-2,TGCAGCGTGTTGGAGTATGGCTACACCTTC,CSVLEYGYTF
.,TRBV9,few,TRBJ2-2,TGTGCCAGCAGCGTTTCAGGGATCGGCACCGGGGAGCTGTTTTTT,CASSVSGIGTGELFF
.,TRBV2,.,TRBJ1-2,TGTGCCAGCAGCGAGGACAGCCCCGGGACCTTCTATGGCTACACCTTC,CASSEDSPGTFYGYTF
.,TRBV4-1,few,TRBJ1-2,TGCGCCAGCAGCCAAGAACGCTTCGCGGCCGCCTATGGCTACACCTTC,CASSQERFAAAYGYTF
TRBD1,TRBV5-1,.,TRBJ1-1,TGCGCCAGCAGCTTGACAGGGGATACTGAAGCTTTCTTT,CASSLTGDTEAFF
TRBD2,TRBV9,few,TRBJ2-1,TGTGCCAGCAGCGTAGGTAGCGGGGGGTACAATGAGCAGTTCTTC,CASSVGSGGYNEQFF
.,TRBV29-1,few,TRBJ2-7,TGCAGCGCCGTCTCAGGGTGGGAGCAGTACTTC,CSAVSGWEQYF
.,TRBV6-1,.,TRBJ1-6,TGTGCCAGCAGTGAACAGGCCGGTTCACCCCTCCACTTT,CASSEQAGSPLHF
TRBD1,TRBV5-1,.,TRBJ2-5,TGCGCCAGCAGCAACGACAGGGGACAAGAGACCCAGTACTTC,CASSNDRGQETQYF
.,TRBV5-6,.,TRBJ2-3,TGTGCCAGCAGACTCCGCGCCCTCTTGGATACGCAGTATTTT,CASRLRALLDTQYF
TRBD2,TRBV2,few,TRBJ2-7,TGTGCCAGCAGTGAAAATAGCGGGGGATCATACTTC,CASSENSGGSYF
.,TRBV11-2,.,TRBJ2-7,TGTGCCAGCAGCTTAGAGGCCAGGCGACCGGAGCAGTACTTC,CASSLEARRPEQYF
.,TRBV5-4,.,TRBJ2-5,TGTGCCAGCAGCCCCCGAGGTCCCCAAGAGACCCAGTACTTC,CASSPRGPQETQYF
TRBD1,TRBV25-1,.,TRBJ2-1,TGTGCCAGCAGTGAAGCTCGGACAGGCGTATACAATGAGCAGTTCTTC,CASSEARTGVYNEQFF
.,TRBV18,few,TRBJ2-3,TGTGCCAGCTCAACCCGACAGACAGATACGCAGTATTTT,CASSTRQTDTQYF
.,TRBV6-5,.,TRBJ2-1,TGTGCCAGCAGACCCGACGGGGTCAATGAGCAGTTCTTC,CASRPDGVNEQFF
TRBD1,TRBV5-1,.,TRBJ2-1,TGCGCCAGCACTATAACGGGACAGGGGAACAATGAGCAGTTCTTC,CASTITGQGNNEQFF
TRBD1,TRBV12-5,.,TRBJ1-2,TGTGCTAGTGGTTTGGTGGGACAGGGCTACACCTTC,CASGLVGQGYTF
TRBD2,TRBV14,.,TRBJ2-1,TGTGCCAACCCACTAGCGGGAGGGCGGAATGAGCAGTTCTTC,CANPLAGGRNEQFF
.,TRBV5-6,few,TRBJ2-1,TGTGCCAGCAGCGCTGTCGGCGGTAGCTCCTACAATGAGCAGTTCTTC,CASSAVGGSSYNEQFF
.,TRBV14,.,TRBJ2-7,TGTGCCAGCAGCCCCGGGGACTTCGTAAGGGAGCAGTACTTC,CASSPGDFVREQYF
TRBD1,TRBV7-9,.,TRBJ1-2,TGTGCCAGCAGCCTGGGGACAGGCGCCCCATCCTTC,CASSLGTGAPSF
TRBD1,TRBV11-2,few,TRBJ2-3,TGTGCCAGCAGAGGACAGGCCAACCCAACGCAGTATTTT,CASRGQANPTQYF
.,TRBV5-1,few,TRBJ2-6,TGCGCCAGCAGCTTATCAGGGATCGCTGGGGCCAACGTCCTGACTTTC,CASSLSGIAGANVLTF
TRBD1,TRBV29-1,.,TRBJ1-5,TGCAGCGTAGGCGACAGGGCTGGGGAGCCCCAGCATTTT,CSVGDRAGEPQHF
TRBD2,TRBV7-9,few,TRBJ2-1,TGTGCCAGCAGCTCCGGGACTATAAATGAGCAGTTCTTC,CASSSGTINEQFF
.,TRBV11-2,few,TRBJ2-4,TGTGCCAGCAGCTCCCCCAGAGTGCGGGGAAACATTCAGTACTTC,CASSSPRVRGNIQYF
.,TRBV11-2,few,TRBJ2-5,TGTGCCAGCAGCTTAGGGGCTGGGGAGACCCAGTACTTC,CASSLGAGETQYF
.,TRBV7-2,.,TRBJ1-2,TGTGCCAGCAGCTTAAGGAGTCCAGTTGGAGGCTACACCTTC,CASSLRSPVGGYTF
TRBD1,TRBV27,.,TRBJ2-5,TGTGCCAGCAGCTTTTGGGGGACAGGGCAAGAGACCCAGTACTTC,CASSFWGTGQETQYF
TRBD1,TRBV5-6,few,TRBJ1-2,TGTGCCAGCAGCGGGGACAGGGGAGGCGATGGCTACACCTTC,CASSGDRGGDGYTF
.,TRBV6-5,few,TRBJ1-5,TGTGCCAGCAGTTTCAGGGGCGATCAGCCCCAGCATTTT,CASSFRGDQPQHF
.,TRBV5-1,few,TRBJ1-5,TGCGCCAGCACCCAGGGTCCAGGGGCCAATCAGCCCCAGCATTTT,CASTQGPGANQPQHF
.,TRBV6-1,.,TRBJ2-6,TGTGCCAGCACCCACAGGGCTGGGGCCAACGTCCTGACTTTC,CASTHRAGANVLTF
.,TRBV7-9,.,TRBJ2-3,TGTGCCAGCAGCCAGAAGGGGAATACGCAGTATTTT,CASSQKGNTQYF
.,TRBV2,.,TRBJ2-7,TGTGCCAGCAGTGAAGCGCCTAGAACGTCCTACGAGCAGTACTTC,CASSEAPRTSYEQYF
.,TRBV7-9,.,TRBJ2-1,TGTGCCAGCAGCTTAGCTGAGGGCAACGAGCAGTTCTTC,CASSLAEGNEQFF
TRBD1,TRBV30,.,TRBJ2-1,TGTGCCTGGGGACAGGGGAACAATGAGCAGTTCTTC,CAWGQGNNEQFF